These T cell receptor beta chains were read from a single sample in a study of T cells in Graves' hyperthyroidism and ophthalmopathy. Each CDR3 protein gets one entry after TCRdb re-called the multiplex PCR reads with MiXCR. The top ten hold 10% of the sample, which has 650,000 to 750,000 distinct CDR3 sequences, around 15% seen once. Sequenced material: blood. These receptor sequences come from a woman between 18 and 29 years old with Graves' hyperthyroidism. CDR3s include the opening cysteine and the closing phenylalanine or tryptophan. The order of the fields is clone size, V gene, D gene, J gene, CDR3 protein, CDR3 DNA. The D gene is left open where the match is weak. Size values are once, few and many counts, or a class for expanded clones, and some rows have none.

abundance: few; v_gene: TRBV20-1; d_gene: -; j_gene: TRBJ2-7; CDR3aa: CSARVPSLASYEQYF; CDR3nt: TGCAGTGCTAGAGTGCCAAGTCTAGCCTCCTACGAGCAGTACTTC
abundance: many; v_gene: TRBV5-1; d_gene: TRBD2; j_gene: TRBJ2-7; CDR3aa: CASSPGGFASYEQYF; CDR3nt: TGCGCCAGCAGCCCCGGGGGGTTTGCGTCCTACGAGCAGTACTTC
abundance: few; v_gene: TRBV11-1; d_gene: TRBD2; j_gene: TRBJ2-5; CDR3aa: CASSLGGLYGTSDISVGTQYF; CDR3nt: TGTGCCAGCAGCTTAGGAGGCCTGTACGGGACTAGCGATATCTCCGTGGGGACCCAGTACTTC
abundance: few; v_gene: TRBV20-1; d_gene: TRBD2; j_gene: TRBJ2-5; CDR3aa: CSARGGDQETQYF; CDR3nt: TGCAGTGCTAGGGGGGGGGACCAAGAGACCCAGTACTTC
abundance: -; v_gene: TRBV15; d_gene: -; j_gene: TRBJ2-2; CDR3aa: CATSRGGGAYTGELFF; CDR3nt: TGTGCCACCAGCAGAGGGGGGGGGGCGTACACCGGGGAGCTGTTTTTT
abundance: many; v_gene: TRBV12-3/TRBV12-4; d_gene: TRBD1; j_gene: TRBJ1-1; CDR3aa: CASSLGRTGLNTEAFF; CDR3nt: TGTGCCAGCAGTTTAGGGCGGACAGGGTTGAACACTGAAGCTTTCTTT
abundance: -; v_gene: TRBV18; d_gene: -; j_gene: TRBJ2-7; CDR3aa: CASSPGADEQYF; CDR3nt: TGTGCCAGCTCACCAGGCGCCGACGAGCAGTACTTC
abundance: many; v_gene: TRBV5-6; d_gene: -; j_gene: TRBJ2-7; CDR3aa: CASSLADSPDYEQYF; CDR3nt: TGTGCCAGCAGCTTGGCCGACAGTCCAGACTACGAGCAGTACTTC
abundance: many; v_gene: TRBV13; d_gene: TRBD2; j_gene: TRBJ2-3; CDR3aa: CASSPLSGRAGTDTQYF; CDR3nt: TGTGCCAGCAGCCCCCTTAGCGGGAGGGCCGGCACAGATACGCAGTATTTT
abundance: many; v_gene: TRBV5-5; d_gene: -; j_gene: TRBJ2-3; CDR3aa: CASSIRLGEDTQYF; CDR3nt: TGTGCCAGCAGCATCCGACTAGGGGAGGATACGCAGTATTTT
abundance: few; v_gene: TRBV15; d_gene: TRBD1; j_gene: TRBJ1-3; CDR3aa: CATSRRAAGGSGNTIYF; CDR3nt: TGTGCCACCAGCAGAAGGGCAGCAGGGGGCTCTGGAAACACCATATATTTT
abundance: many; v_gene: TRBV7-9; d_gene: -; j_gene: TRBJ2-7; CDR3aa: CASSLGGTYYEQYF; CDR3nt: TGTGCCAGCAGCTTAGGTGGGACCTACTACGAGCAGTACTTC
abundance: -; v_gene: TRBV13; d_gene: -; j_gene: TRBJ1-2; CDR3aa: CASSYDSFNYGYTF; CDR3nt: TGTGCCAGCAGCTATGACAGCTTCAACTATGGCTACACCTTC
abundance: -; v_gene: TRBV29-1; d_gene: TRBD1; j_gene: TRBJ2-7; CDR3aa: CSGVDRSYEQYF; CDR3nt: TGCAGCGGGGTGGACAGGTCCTACGAGCAGTACTTC
abundance: many; v_gene: TRBV11-2; d_gene: TRBD2; j_gene: TRBJ2-7; CDR3aa: CASSWGLADTYEQYF; CDR3nt: TGTGCCAGCAGCTGGGGACTAGCTGATACCTACGAGCAGTACTTC
abundance: -; v_gene: TRBV11-2; d_gene: TRBD2; j_gene: TRBJ2-3; CDR3aa: CASSLEASGFTDTQYF; CDR3nt: TGTGCCAGCAGCTTAGAGGCTAGCGGATTCACAGATACGCAGTATTTT
abundance: few; v_gene: TRBV28; d_gene: -; j_gene: TRBJ2-6; CDR3aa: CASKRAGAATGANVLTF; CDR3nt: TGTGCCAGCAAAAGGGCAGGTGCGGCGACTGGGGCCAACGTCCTGACTTTC
abundance: many; v_gene: TRBV18; d_gene: -; j_gene: TRBJ1-2; CDR3aa: CASSQGNYGYTF; CDR3nt: TGTGCCAGCTCACAGGGGAACTATGGCTACACCTTC
abundance: -; v_gene: TRBV9; d_gene: -; j_gene: TRBJ2-3; CDR3aa: CASSPFTTSTDTQYF; CDR3nt: TGTGCCAGCAGTCCATTTACAACTAGCACAGATACGCAGTATTTT
abundance: many; v_gene: TRBV9; d_gene: TRBD2; j_gene: TRBJ2-7; CDR3aa: CASSVGASGSYEQYF; CDR3nt: TGTGCCAGCAGTGTAGGGGCTAGCGGGAGTTACGAGCAGTACTTC